This T cell receptor (beta chain) was sequenced during a study of early stage breast cancer tumors. Points from the study as a whole: Tumors had approximately 2.5-fold higher T cell density than normal breast.

Using immunoSEQ multiplex PCR, the repertoire was profiled, and TCRdb retains in-frame clones only, with some absent. The repertoire holds fewer than 35,000 clones, with roughly four fifths as singletons. This clone was detected only a few times. Antigen specificity is unknown. V dropped 2 bases and J dropped 3; count of bases not matched to a gene: 6. Germline values: CDR1 SNHLY, CDR2 FYNNEI. The CDR3 runs to 15 residues. The receptor comes from a person between 30 and 45 years old with breast cancer. The gene calls are TRBV2 and TRBJ2-7; 8 bases match TRBD2. The specimen was breast tumor tissue. The CDR3, as DNA: TGTGCCAGCAGTGAATTACTAGCGGTTAACTACGAGCAGTACTTC. Its translation: CASSELLAVNYEQYF. The whole variable domain, remainder taken from reference TRBV2 and TRBJ2-7, is EPEVTQTPSHQVTQMGQEVILRCVPISNHLYFYWYRQILGQKVEFLVSFYNNEISEKSEIFDDQFSVERPDGSNFTLKIRSTKLEDSAMYFCASSELLAVNYEQYFGPGTRLTVT.